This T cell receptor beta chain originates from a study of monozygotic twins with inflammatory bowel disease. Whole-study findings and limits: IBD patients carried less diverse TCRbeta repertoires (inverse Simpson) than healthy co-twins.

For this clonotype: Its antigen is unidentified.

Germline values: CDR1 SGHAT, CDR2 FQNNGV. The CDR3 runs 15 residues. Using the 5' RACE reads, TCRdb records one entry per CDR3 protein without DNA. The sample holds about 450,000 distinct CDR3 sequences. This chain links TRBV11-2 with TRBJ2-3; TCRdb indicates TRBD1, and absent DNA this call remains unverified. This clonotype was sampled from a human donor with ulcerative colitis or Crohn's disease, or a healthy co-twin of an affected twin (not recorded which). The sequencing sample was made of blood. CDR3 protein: CASSPDGVTTDTQYF.